This T cell receptor beta chain comes out of a study of siplizumab effects on memory and regulatory T cells (dated by TCRdb to the late 2010s). Regarding the complete study: The effect of the anti-CD2 antibody siplizumab on alloreactive T-cell subsets was examined in allogeneic mixed lymphocyte reactions constructed from human PBMCs. The investigation overall reported the following: Among mappable alloreactive CD4+ clones, the Treg-derived fraction averaged approximately 66% with siplizumab versus approximately 27% in control reactions. Whether proliferating Tregs from siplizumab cultures were suppressive was not functionally confirmed. For roughly 75-97% of proliferating CD4+ or CD8+ clones, no naive or memory phenotype could be assigned. Unstimulated naive T cells appeared more diverse than memory T cells, and naive cells seemed to contribute substantially to the alloresponse. Because sequences at frequencies below about 10^-5 were poorly captured, only a minor fraction of alloreactive clones could be mapped back to unstimulated subsets. The cumulative frequency of alloreactive sequences that could be traced back to unstimulated CD4+ memory T cells was significantly reduced by siplizumab.

Sorted unstimulated T cells and proliferating T cells recovered from mixed lymphocyte reactions were subjected to TCRbeta CDR3 sequencing. Fresh whole blood from more than 8 HLA-typed healthy donors was used as the source from which PBMCs were isolated. Unstimulated CD4+ non-regulatory T cells were FACS-sorted to map the origin of alloreactive clones. Library preparation used the immunoSEQ multiplex PCR assay. Each sample had 10^5 or so TCR templates assayed by the deep sequencing platform. Genomic DNA extracted from sorted T cells was used for TCRbeta CDR3 sequencing. For the original study's pipeline: The R programming language was used for clonal analysis of TCRbeta CDR3 data. Comparing unstimulated samples against CFSE-low samples taken after the reaction was how alloreactive CD4+ and CD8+ clones were defined. By matching sequences to the repertoires of sorted unstimulated Treg and non-Treg cells, each alloreactive CD4+ clone was assigned a regulatory or non-regulatory origin. TCRdb took over this immuneACCESS table, retaining in-frame rearrangements with V and J assigned. Such tables are incomplete; in checked studies, under half of the missing clones stem from an unresolved V gene, and the remainder is unexplained. V and J calls and clone size follow that table, whereas D and trimming were derived from the DNA. Present in this sample are 95,000 to 100,000 clones, nearly 95% of which were seen just once. The ten largest clones capture approximately 12% of the sample.

With respect to this clone: What antigen it recognizes has not been identified. Base qualities are missing; no much larger clone stands one base away.

The specimen was non-Treg CD4+ T cells sorted from blood. The meaning of the sample's cell subset or site label: FACS-sorted unstimulated CD4+ non-regulatory T cells. The sequence was collected from a human donor in good health.

The CDR3: CASSPGLAGANEQFF. The DNA sequence is TGCGCCAGCAGCCCGGGACTAGCGGGAGCCAATGAGCAGTTCTTC. The chain is made from TRBV5-1 and TRBJ2-1; 14 nucleotides in the junction match TRBD2. Reading the germline V gene gives CDR1 SGHRS and CDR2 YFSETQ. Trimming leaves V shorter by 4 bases and J shorter by 6 bases, with the junction holding 3 bases beyond the gene matches. Measured from the cysteine to the phenylalanine, the CDR3 is 15 residues long. Only the CDR3 region is kept as DNA, spanning 45 bases read in frame from base 1.